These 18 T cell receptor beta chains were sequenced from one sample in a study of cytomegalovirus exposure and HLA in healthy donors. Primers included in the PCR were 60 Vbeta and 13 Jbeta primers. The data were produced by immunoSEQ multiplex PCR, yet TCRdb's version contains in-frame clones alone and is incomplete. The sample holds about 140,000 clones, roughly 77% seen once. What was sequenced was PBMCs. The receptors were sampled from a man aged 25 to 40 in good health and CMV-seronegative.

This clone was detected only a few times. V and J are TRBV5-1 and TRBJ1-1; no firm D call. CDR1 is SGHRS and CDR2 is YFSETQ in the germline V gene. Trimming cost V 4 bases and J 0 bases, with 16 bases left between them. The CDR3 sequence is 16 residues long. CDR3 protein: CASSPIFRAMNTEAFF. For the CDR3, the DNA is TGCGCCAGCAGCCCCATCTTCCGCGCCATGAACACTGAAGCTTTCTTT.

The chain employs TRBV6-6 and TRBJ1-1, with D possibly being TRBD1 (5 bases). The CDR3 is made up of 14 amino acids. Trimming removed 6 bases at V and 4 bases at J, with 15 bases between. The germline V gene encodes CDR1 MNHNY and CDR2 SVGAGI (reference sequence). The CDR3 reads CASSKGFWTTEAFF. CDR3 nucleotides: TGTGCCAGCAGCAAGGGGTTCTGGACCACTGAAGCTTTCTTT.

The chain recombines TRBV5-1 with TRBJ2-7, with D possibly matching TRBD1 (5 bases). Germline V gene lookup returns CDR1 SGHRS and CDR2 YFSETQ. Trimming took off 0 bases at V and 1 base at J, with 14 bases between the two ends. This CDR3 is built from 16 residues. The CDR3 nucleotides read TGCGCCAGCAGCTTGGTCGGCAGGGCAAAGTCCTACGAGCAGTACTTC. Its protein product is CASSLVGRAKSYEQYF.

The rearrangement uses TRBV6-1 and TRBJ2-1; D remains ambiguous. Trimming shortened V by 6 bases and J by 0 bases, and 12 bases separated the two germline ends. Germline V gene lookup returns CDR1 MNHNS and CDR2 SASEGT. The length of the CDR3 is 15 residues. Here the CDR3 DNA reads TGTGCCAGCAGGGCAACAGTGAGCTCCTACAATGAGCAGTTCTTC. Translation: CASRATVSSYNEQFF.

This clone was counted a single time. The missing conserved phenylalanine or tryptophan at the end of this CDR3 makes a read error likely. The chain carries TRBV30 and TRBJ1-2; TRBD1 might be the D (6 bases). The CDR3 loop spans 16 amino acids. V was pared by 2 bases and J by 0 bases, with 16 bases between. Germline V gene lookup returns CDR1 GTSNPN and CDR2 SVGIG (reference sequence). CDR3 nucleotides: TGTGCCTGGAGTTCGGCGGGGGCAGGAGCTAACTATGGCTACACCCTC. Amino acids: CAWSSAGAGANYGYTL.

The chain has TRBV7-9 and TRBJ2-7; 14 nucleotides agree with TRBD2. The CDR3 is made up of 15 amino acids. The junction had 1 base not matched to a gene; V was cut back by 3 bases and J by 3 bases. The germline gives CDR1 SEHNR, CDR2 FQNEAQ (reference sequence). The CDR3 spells CASSFGLAGGYEQYF. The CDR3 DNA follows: TGTGCCAGCAGCTTCGGACTAGCGGGAGGCTACGAGCAGTACTTC.

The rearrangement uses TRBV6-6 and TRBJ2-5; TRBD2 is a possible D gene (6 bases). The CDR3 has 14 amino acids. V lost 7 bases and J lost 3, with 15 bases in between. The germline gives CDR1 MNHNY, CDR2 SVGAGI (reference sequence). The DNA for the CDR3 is TGTGCCAGCAACCCGGGGACGGGGGAAGAGACCCAGTACTTC. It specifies CASNPGTGEETQYF.

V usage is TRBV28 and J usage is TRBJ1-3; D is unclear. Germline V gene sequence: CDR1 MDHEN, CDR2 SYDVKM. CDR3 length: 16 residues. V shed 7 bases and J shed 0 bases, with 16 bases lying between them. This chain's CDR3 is CASNTLPPHSGNTIYF. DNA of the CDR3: TGTGCCAGCAACACCTTACCACCGCACTCTGGAAACACCATATATTTT.

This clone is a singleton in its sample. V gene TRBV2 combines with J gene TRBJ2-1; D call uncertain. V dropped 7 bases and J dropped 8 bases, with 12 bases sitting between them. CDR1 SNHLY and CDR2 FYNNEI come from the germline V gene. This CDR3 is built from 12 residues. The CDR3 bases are TGTGCCAGCACCTCTGGTAGCCATGAGCAGTTCTTC. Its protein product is CASTSGSHEQFF.

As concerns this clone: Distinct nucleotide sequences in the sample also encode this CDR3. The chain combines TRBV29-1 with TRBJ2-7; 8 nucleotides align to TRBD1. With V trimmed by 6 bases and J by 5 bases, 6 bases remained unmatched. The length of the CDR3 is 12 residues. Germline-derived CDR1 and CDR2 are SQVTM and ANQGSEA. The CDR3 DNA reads TGCAGCGTCGCTCAGGGGGCTAACGAGCAGTACTTC. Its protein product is CSVAQGANEQYF.

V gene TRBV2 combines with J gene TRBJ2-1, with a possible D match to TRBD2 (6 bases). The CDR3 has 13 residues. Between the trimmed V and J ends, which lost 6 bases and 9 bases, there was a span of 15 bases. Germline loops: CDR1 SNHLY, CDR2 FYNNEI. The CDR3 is CASSPTSNGEQFF. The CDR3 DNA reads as TGTGCCAGCAGCCCGACTAGTAACGGTGAGCAGTTCTTC.

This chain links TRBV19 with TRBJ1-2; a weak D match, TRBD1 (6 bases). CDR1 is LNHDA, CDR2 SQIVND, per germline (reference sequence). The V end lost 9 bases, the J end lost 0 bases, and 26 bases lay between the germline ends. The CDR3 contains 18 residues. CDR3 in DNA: TGTGCCAGCGAACCTAGGGGGGGCTCGACCTACCCTAACTATGGCTACACCTTC. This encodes CASEPRGGSTYPNYGYTF.

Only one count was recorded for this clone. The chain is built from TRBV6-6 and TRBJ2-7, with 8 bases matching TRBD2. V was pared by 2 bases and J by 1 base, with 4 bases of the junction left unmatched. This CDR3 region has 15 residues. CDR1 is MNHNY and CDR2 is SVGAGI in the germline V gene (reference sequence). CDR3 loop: CASSYGLAGSYEQYF. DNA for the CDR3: TGTGCCAGCAGTTACGGGCTAGCGGGTTCCTACGAGCAGTACTTC.

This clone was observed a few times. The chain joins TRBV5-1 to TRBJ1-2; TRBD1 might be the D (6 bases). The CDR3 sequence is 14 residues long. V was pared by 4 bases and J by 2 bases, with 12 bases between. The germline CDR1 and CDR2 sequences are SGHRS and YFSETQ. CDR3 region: CASSRQGQNYGYTF. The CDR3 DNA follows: TGCGCCAGCAGCAGGCAGGGACAAAACTATGGCTACACCTTC.

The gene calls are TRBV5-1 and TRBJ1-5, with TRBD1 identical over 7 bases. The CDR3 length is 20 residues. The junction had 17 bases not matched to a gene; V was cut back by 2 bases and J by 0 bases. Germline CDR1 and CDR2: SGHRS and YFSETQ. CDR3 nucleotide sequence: TGCGCCAGCAGCTTCTCTAAGAGACAGGGTAATTTTAGTAGCAATCAGCCCCAGCATTTT. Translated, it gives CASSFSKRQGNFSSNQPQHF.

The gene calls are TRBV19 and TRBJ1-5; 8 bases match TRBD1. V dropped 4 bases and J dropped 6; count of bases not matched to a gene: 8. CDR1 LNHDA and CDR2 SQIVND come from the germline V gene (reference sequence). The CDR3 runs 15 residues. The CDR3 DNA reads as TGTGCCAGTAGTACAGACAGGGGTCCTGGTCAGCCCCAGCATTTT. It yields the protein CASSTDRGPGQPQHF.

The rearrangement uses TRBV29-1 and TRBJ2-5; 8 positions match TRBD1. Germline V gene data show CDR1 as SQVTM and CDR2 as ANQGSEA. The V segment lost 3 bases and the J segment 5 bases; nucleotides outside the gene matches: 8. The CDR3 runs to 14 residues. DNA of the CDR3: TGCAGCGTTGACCTGGGAACAGGGGGTGAGACCCAGTACTTC. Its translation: CSVDLGTGGETQYF. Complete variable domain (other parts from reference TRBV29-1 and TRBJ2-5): SAVISQKPSRDICQRGTSLTIQCQVDSQVTMMFWYRQQPGQSLTLIATANQGSEATYESGFVIDKFPISRPNLTFSTLTVSNMSPEDSSIYLCSVDLGTGGETQYFGPGTRLLVL.

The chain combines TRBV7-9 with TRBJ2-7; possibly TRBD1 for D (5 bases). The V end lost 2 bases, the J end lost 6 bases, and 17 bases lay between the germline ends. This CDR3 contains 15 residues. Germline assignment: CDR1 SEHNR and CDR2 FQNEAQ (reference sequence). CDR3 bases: TGTGCCAGCAGCTTAAAAGACGCAGGGCTTGGCGAGCAGTACTTC. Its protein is CASSLKDAGLGEQYF.